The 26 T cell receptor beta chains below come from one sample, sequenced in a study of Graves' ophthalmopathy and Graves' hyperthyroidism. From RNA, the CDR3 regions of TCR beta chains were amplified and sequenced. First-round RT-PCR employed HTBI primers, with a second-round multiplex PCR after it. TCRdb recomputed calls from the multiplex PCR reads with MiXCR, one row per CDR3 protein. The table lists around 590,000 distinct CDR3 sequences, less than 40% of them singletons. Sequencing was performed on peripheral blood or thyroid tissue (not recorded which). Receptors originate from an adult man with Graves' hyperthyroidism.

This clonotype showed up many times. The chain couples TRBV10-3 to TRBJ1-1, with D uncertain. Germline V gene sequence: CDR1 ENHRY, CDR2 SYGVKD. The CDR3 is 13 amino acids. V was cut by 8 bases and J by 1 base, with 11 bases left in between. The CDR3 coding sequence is TGTGCCATCCTCGGGGAGAGGAACACTGAAGCTTTCTTT. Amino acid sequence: CAILGERNTEAFF.

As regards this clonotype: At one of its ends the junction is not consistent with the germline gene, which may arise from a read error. CDR3 nucleotides: TGTGCTAGCAGCAGCTTGGTGGGGATCGGCGGCTACACCTTC. This translates into CASSSLVGIGGYTF. The genes are TRBV7-7 and TRBJ1-2; D not resolved. This CDR3 has 14 residues. The V gene's germline CDR1 is SSHAT and CDR2 FNYEAQ (reference sequence).

CDR3 DNA: TGTGCCACCAGCAGAGGGGTCGTCGGGACTAGCGGGAGACGAATACAAGAGACCCAGTACTTC. It codes for CATSRGVVGTSGRRIQETQYF. The chain combines TRBV15 with TRBJ2-5, with 14 nucleotides matching TRBD2. V was pared by 1 base and J by 2 bases, with 15 bases of the junction left unmatched. Per the germline V gene, CDR1 is LNHNV and CDR2 is YYDKDF (reference sequence). CDR3 length equals 21 residues.

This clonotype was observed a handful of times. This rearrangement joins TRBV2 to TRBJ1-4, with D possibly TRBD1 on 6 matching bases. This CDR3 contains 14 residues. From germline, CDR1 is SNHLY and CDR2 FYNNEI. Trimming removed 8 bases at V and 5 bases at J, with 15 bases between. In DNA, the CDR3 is TGTGCCAGCTCACCAGACAGGAGGAATGAAAAACTGTTTTTT. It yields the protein CASSPDRRNEKLFF.

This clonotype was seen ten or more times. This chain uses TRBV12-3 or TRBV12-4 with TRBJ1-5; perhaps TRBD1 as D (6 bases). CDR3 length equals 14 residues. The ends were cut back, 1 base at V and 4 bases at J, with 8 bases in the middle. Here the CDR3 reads CASSLGGPNQPQHF. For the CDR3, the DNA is TGTGCCAGCAGTTTAGGGGGGCCAAATCAGCCCCAGCATTTT.

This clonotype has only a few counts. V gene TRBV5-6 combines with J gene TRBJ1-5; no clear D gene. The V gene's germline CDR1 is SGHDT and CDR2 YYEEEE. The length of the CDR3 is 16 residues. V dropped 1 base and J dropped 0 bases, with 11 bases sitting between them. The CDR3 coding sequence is TGTGCCAGCAGCTTGACGGCATCGTATAGCAATCAGCCCCAGCATTTT. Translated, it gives CASSLTASYSNQPQHF.

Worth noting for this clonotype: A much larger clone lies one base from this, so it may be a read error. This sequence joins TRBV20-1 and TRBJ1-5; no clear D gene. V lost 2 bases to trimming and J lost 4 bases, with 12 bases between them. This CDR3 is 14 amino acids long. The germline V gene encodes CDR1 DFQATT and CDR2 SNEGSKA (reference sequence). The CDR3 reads CSARWEAPNQPQHF. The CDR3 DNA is TGCAGTGCTAGATGGGAGGCCCCTAATCAGCCCCAGCATTTT.

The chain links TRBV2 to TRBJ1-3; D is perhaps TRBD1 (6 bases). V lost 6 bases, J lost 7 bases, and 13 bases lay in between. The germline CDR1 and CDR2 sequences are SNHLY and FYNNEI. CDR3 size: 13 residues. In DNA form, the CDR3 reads TGTGCCAGCAGGGCGGACAGCCTGAACACCATATATTTT. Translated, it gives CASRADSLNTIYF.

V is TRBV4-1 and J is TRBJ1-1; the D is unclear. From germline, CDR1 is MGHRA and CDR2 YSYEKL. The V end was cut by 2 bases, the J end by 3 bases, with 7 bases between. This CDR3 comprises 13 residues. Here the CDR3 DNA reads TGCGCCAGCAGCCAAAGGGTGGACACTGAAGCTTTCTTT. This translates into CASSQRVDTEAFF.

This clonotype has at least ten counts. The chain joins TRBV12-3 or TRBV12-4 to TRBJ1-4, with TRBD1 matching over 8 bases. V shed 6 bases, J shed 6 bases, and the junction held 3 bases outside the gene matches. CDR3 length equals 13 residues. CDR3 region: CASRSQGDEKLFF. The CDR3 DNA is TGTGCCAGCAGGTCACAGGGGGATGAAAAACTGTTTTTT.

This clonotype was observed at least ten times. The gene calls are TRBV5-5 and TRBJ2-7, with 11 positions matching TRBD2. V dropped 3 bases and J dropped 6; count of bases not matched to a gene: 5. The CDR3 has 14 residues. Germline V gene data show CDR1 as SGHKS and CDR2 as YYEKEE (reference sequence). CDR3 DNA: TGTGCCAGCAGCTCCACTAGCGGGAGCCCCGAGCAGTACTTC. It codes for CASSSTSGSPEQYF.

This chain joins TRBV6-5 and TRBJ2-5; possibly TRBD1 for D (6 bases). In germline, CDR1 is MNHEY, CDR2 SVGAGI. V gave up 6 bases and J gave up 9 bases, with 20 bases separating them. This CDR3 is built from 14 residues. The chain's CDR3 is CASSFRGSNQPQYF. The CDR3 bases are TGTGCCAGCAGCTTCAGGGGATCCAATCAGCCCCAGTACTTC.

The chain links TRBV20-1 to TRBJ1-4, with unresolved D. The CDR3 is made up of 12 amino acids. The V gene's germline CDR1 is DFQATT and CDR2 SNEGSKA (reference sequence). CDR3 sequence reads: CSAARNNEKLFF. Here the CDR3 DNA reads TGCAGCGCGGCGCGGAATAATGAAAAACTGTTTTTT.

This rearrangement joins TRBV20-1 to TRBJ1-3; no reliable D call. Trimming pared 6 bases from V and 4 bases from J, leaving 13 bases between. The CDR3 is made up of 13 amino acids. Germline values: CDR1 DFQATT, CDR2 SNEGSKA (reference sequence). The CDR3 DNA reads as TGCAGTGCCCTCGGGGAGAGCGGAAACACCATATATTTT. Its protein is CSALGESGNTIYF.

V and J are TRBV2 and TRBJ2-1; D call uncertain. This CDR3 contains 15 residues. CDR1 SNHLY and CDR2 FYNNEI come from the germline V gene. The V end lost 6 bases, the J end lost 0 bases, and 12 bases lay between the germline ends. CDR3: CASSDGSGSYNEQFF. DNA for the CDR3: TGTGCCAGCAGCGACGGGTCTGGCTCCTACAATGAGCAGTTCTTC.

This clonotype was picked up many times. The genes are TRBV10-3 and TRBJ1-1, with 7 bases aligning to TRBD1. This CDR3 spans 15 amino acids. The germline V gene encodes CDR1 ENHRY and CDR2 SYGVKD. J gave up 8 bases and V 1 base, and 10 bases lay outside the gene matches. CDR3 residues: CAISELVVRTGEAFF. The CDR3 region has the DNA TGTGCCATCAGTGAGTTGGTCGTTAGGACAGGAGAAGCTTTCTTT.

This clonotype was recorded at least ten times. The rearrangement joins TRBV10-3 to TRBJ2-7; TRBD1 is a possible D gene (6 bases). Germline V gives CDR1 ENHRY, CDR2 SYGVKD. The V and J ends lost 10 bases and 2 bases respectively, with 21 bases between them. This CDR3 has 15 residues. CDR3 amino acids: CATDPGVGVAYEQYF. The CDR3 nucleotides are TGTGCCACGGACCCAGGGGTAGGGGTGGCCTACGAGCAGTACTTC.

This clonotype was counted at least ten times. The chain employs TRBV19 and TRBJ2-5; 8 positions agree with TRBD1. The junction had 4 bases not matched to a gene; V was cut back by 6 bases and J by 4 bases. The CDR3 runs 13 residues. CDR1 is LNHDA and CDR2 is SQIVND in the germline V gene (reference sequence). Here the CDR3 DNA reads TGTGCCAGTAGAATCGACAGGGGAGAGACCCAGTACTTC. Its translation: CASRIDRGETQYF.

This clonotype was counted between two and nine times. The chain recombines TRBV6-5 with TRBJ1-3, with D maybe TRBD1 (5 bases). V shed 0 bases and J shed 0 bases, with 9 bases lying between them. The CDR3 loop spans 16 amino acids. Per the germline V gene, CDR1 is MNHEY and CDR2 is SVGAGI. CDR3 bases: TGTGCCAGCAGTTACTCCGGGGCGAACTCTGGAAACACCATATATTTT. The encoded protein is CASSYSGANSGNTIYF.

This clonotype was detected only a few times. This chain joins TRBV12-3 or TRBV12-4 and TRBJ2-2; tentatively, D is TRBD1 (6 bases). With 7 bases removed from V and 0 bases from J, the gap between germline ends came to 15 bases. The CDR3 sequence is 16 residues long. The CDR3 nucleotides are TGTGCCAGCACCGGGACACTACAAACGAACACCGGGGAGCTGTTTTTT. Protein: CASTGTLQTNTGELFF.

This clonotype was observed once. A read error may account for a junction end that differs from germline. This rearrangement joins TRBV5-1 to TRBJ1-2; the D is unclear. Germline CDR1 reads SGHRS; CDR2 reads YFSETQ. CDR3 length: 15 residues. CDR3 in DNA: TGCGCCGGCAGCTTGGAAGGCGTCAGAAGCTATGGCTACACCTTC. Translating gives CAGSLEGVRSYGYTF.

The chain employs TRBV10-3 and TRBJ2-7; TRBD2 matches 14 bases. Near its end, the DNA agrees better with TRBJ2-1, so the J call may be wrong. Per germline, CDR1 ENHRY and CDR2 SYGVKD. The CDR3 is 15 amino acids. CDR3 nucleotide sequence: TGTGCCATCAGCTCGACTAGCGGGAGGGGAAATGAGCAGTTCTTC. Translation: CAISSTSGRGNEQFF.

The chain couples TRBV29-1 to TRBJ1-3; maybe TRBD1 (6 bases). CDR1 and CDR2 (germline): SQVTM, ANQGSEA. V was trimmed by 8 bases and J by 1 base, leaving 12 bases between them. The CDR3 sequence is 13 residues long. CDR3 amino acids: CSPGQLSGNTIYF. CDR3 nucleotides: TGCAGCCCAGGACAGCTGTCTGGAAACACCATATATTTT.

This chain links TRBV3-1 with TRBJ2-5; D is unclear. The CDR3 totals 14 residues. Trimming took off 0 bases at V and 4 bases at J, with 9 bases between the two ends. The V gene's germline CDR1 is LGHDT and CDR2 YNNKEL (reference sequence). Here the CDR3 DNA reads TGTGCCAGCAGCCAAGAAGTGGCCTCAGAGACCCAGTACTTC. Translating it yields CASSQEVASETQYF.

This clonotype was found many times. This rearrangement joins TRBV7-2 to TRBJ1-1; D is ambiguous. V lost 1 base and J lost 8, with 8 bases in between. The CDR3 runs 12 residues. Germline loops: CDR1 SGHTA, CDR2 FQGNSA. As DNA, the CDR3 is TGTGCCAGCAGCTTAGTAGCCAGCGAAGCTTTCTTT. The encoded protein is CASSLVASEAFF.

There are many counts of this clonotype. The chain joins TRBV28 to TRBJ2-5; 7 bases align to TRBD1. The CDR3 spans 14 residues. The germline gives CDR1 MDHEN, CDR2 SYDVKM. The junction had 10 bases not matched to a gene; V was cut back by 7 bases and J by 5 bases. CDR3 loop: CASTLPTGEETQYF. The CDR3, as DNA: TGTGCCAGCACCTTACCCACAGGGGAGGAGACCCAGTACTTC.